This entry concerns a single T cell receptor (beta chain). Profiled with immunoSEQ multiplex PCR; TCRdb holds only in-frame clones, not every one. This table holds approximately 9,000 clones, 25% to 30% found once. The source of the sample is a study of graft-versus-host responses after intestinal transplantation. The germline gives CDR1 MNHNY, CDR2 SVGAGI (reference sequence). The CDR3 extends over 10 amino acids. Trimming stripped 4 bases from V and 6 bases from J, with 0 bases between. This clonotype originated in a human patient who received an intestinal transplant. V usage is TRBV6-6 and J usage is TRBJ2-2; D is undetermined. The material was alloreactive CD4+ T cells from a mixed lymphocyte reaction culture, obtained before intestinal transplant. As to subset: CFSE-low proliferating T cells sorted from approximately 6-day pre-transplant mixed lymphocyte reaction (GvH or HvG direction). CDR3 coding DNA: TGTGCCAGCAGTTCCGGGGAGCTGTTTTTT. Its translation is CASSSGELFF.